This passage covers 21 T cell receptor beta chains from one sample sequenced in a study of cytomegalovirus exposure and HLA in healthy donors. Here immunoSEQ multiplex PCR was the method, and the copy in TCRdb shows in-frame clones only, minus some. The table lists under 150,000 clones, 85% to 90% of them singletons. Sequencing was carried out using PBMCs. The receptors originated from a woman under 30 in good health and CMV-seropositive.

The chain has TRBV27 and TRBJ2-2, with 10 bases that match TRBD2. This CDR3 region has 16 residues. Germline V gene data show CDR1 as MNHEY and CDR2 as SMNVEV (reference sequence). Losses at the gene ends were 3 bases for V and 5 bases for J; bases not matched to a gene: 6. This CDR3 is CASSFILTSGTGELFF. CDR3 coding DNA: TGTGCCAGCAGTTTCATCTTGACTAGCGGGACCGGGGAGCTGTTTTTT.

This clone has a single count. The chain is built from TRBV5-1 and TRBJ2-1; 10 nucleotides line up with TRBD2. Germline CDR1 and CDR2: SGHRS and YFSETQ. This CDR3 contains 18 residues. The ends lost 4 bases at V and 0 bases at J; junction bases unmatched: 10. CDR3 sequence reads: CASSPEGPSGGSYNEQFF. Here the CDR3 DNA reads TGCGCCAGCAGCCCAGAGGGGCCTAGCGGGGGCTCCTACAATGAGCAGTTCTTC.

V gene TRBV11-3 combines with J gene TRBJ2-1, with 9 nucleotides matching TRBD2. The CDR3 has 16 residues. The V and J ends lost 5 bases and 9 bases, in that order; junction bases with no gene match: 14. The germline V gene has CDR1 SGHNT and CDR2 YENEEA. DNA of the CDR3: TGTGCCAGCAGCCAGTACGCGGGAGGGAAGGGCAGTGAGCAGTTCTTC. Encoded protein: CASSQYAGGKGSEQFF. The full variable domain, with the rest looked up from reference TRBV11-3 and TRBJ2-1, is EAGVVQSPRYKIIEKKQPVAFWCNPISGHNTLYWYLQNLGQGPELLIRYENEEAVDDSQLPKDRFSAERLKGVDSTLKIQPAELGDSAVYLCASSQYAGGKGSEQFFGPGTRLTVL.

Only one count was recorded for this clone. For the CDR3, the DNA is TGTGCCAGCTCACCCGGACACGGGAACTATGGCTACACCTTC. Amino acids: CASSPGHGNYGYTF. This sequence joins TRBV18 and TRBJ1-2, with D possibly being TRBD1 (5 bases). The CDR3 loop spans 14 amino acids. With 3 bases removed from V and 2 bases from J, the gap between germline ends came to 10 bases. The V gene's germline CDR1 is KGHSH and CDR2 LQKENI.

V usage is TRBV9 and J usage is TRBJ2-1, with 10 positions matching TRBD2. The V segment lost 3 bases and the J segment 6 bases; nucleotides outside the gene matches: 9. In germline, CDR1 is SGDLS, CDR2 YYNGEE. The CDR3 totals 16 residues. The DNA of the CDR3 is TGTGCCAGCAGCGCACGCGTAGCGGGGGGTTCCAATGAGCAGTTCTTC. This translates into CASSARVAGGSNEQFF.

V gene TRBV7-2 combines with J gene TRBJ1-5; TRBD1 aligns across 10 bases. Germline CDR1 is SGHTA and CDR2 is FQGNSA. CDR3 length: 15 amino acids. Unmatched junction bases numbered 6, after V lost 5 bases and J lost 5 bases. This chain's CDR3 is CASSERGQGYQPQHF. In nucleotides, the CDR3 is TGTGCCAGCAGCGAACGGGGACAGGGGTATCAGCCCCAGCATTTT.

The chain joins TRBV7-2 to TRBJ1-5, with a weak D call TRBD1 (5 bases). The V and J ends lost 0 bases and 4 bases respectively, with 7 bases between them. CDR3 size: 14 residues. Germline V lookup: CDR1 SGHTA, CDR2 FQGNSA. The CDR3 is CASSLAAGNQPQHF. CDR3 bases: TGTGCCAGCAGCTTAGCGGCAGGGAATCAGCCCCAGCATTTT.

This chain links TRBV18 with TRBJ2-7, with D tentatively TRBD1 (6 bases). This CDR3 is 14 amino acids long. Trimming stripped 4 bases from V and 3 bases from J, with 13 bases between. CDR1 and CDR2 from the germline V gene are KGHSH and LQKENI. The CDR3 DNA is TGTGCCAGCTCACAAAGGGACAACGACTACGAGCAGTACTTC. Translated, it gives CASSQRDNDYEQYF.

J is TRBJ2-1 and V is TRBV9, with a tentative D call TRBD1 (5 bases). V shed 4 bases and J shed 13 bases, with 18 bases lying between them. CDR1 SGDLS and CDR2 YYNGEE come from the germline V gene. The CDR3 has 13 residues. The CDR3: CASSIGATAPQFF. The CDR3, as DNA: TGTGCCAGCAGCATAGGGGCTACGGCCCCCCAGTTCTTC.

The chain couples TRBV7-9 to TRBJ2-7; 8 nucleotides align to TRBD1. Trimming at V came to 5 bases and at J to 2 bases, leaving 5 bases not matched to a gene. Germline V gene sequence: CDR1 SEHNR, CDR2 FQNEAQ (reference sequence). This CDR3 spans 14 amino acids. CDR3 sequence (DNA): TGTGCCAGCAGCCCGCGACAGGGGCCCTACGAGCAGTACTTC. Translation: CASSPRQGPYEQYF.

J is TRBJ2-1 and V is TRBV2, with D possibly matching TRBD1 (6 bases). The CDR3 has 13 residues. V was shortened by 9 bases and J by 5 bases, with 14 bases between the two germline ends. CDR1 is SNHLY, CDR2 FYNNEI, per germline. CDR3 DNA: TGTGCCAGTCACCACAGGGTAAACAATGAGCAGTTCTTC. Its protein product is CASHHRVNNEQFF.

The CDR3 spells CASSPSTEAFF. CDR3 in DNA: TGTGCCAGCAGCCCCTCAACAGAAGCTTTCTTT. The chain carries TRBV6-5 and TRBJ1-1, with D unresolved. The germline V gene has CDR1 MNHEY and CDR2 SVGAGI. The CDR3 extends over 11 amino acids. Trimming shortened V by 6 bases and J by 8 bases, and 10 bases separated the two germline ends.

CDR3 residues: CASSMGMEGHTGSAFF. The DNA for the CDR3 is TGTGCCAGCAGTATGGGGATGGAGGGGCATACTGGGTCTGCTTTCTTT. This chain uses TRBV5-4 with TRBJ1-1, with D perhaps TRBD1 (5 bases). Germline V lookup: CDR1 SGHNT, CDR2 YYREEE (reference sequence). CDR3 length equals 16 residues. V lost 5 bases to trimming and J lost 11 bases, with 28 bases between them.

Note on this clone: The sample holds other DNA sequences that translate to the same CDR3. The CDR3 sequence is CASSLSRNTGELFF. CDR3 nucleotide sequence: TGTGCCAGCAGCTTATCTAGAAACACCGGGGAGCTGTTTTTT. The chain links TRBV7-6 to TRBJ2-2; unclear D gene. This CDR3 has 14 amino acids. The germline V gene encodes CDR1 SGHVS and CDR2 FNYEAQ. The V end was cut by 2 bases, the J end by 2 bases, with 6 bases between. Based on the CDR3 plus reference TRBV7-6 and TRBJ2-2, the full variable domain is GAGVSQSPRYKVTKRGQDVALRCDPISGHVSLYWYRQALGQGPEFLTYFNYEAQQDKSGLPNDRFSAERPEGSISTLTIQRTEQRDSAMYRCASSLSRNTGELFFGEGSRLTVL.

The chain combines TRBV4-3 with TRBJ2-1; 8 bases agree with TRBD2. The V segment lost 0 bases and the J segment 4 bases; nucleotides outside the gene matches: 5. Germline V CDR1 and CDR2: LGHNA, YSLEER. CDR3 length equals 16 residues. The CDR3 bases are TGCGCCAGCAGCCAAGATGAGCGGGAGAGGTACAATGAGCAGTTCTTC. Translation gives CASSQDERERYNEQFF.

The chain joins TRBV5-1 to TRBJ2-7; 11 bases are a match to TRBD1. The germline gives CDR1 SGHRS, CDR2 YFSETQ. V dropped 4 bases and J dropped 3; count of bases not matched to a gene: 6. The CDR3 extends over 15 amino acids. CDR3 protein: CASSMGTGGFYEQYF. In DNA form, the CDR3 reads TGCGCCAGCAGCATGGGGACAGGGGGTTTCTACGAGCAGTACTTC.

This chain connects TRBV4-3 to TRBJ2-2; perhaps TRBD2 as D (6 bases). V was clipped by 1 base and J by 7 bases, with 13 bases between them. This CDR3 comprises 15 residues. Per germline, CDR1 LGHNA and CDR2 YSLEER. The CDR3 protein is CASSQGGGVSGELFF. CDR3 sequence (DNA): TGCGCCAGCAGCCAAGGTGGAGGGGTGAGCGGGGAGCTGTTTTTT.

Regarding this clone: The junction and the germline gene differ at one end; a read error may be behind it. The chain recombines TRBV10-2 with TRBJ1-1; the match to TRBD1 covers 9 bases. This CDR3 region has 14 residues. CDR1 is WSHSY and CDR2 is SAAADI in the germline V gene. DNA of the CDR3: TGCGCCAGCTCAAGGACAGGGGAATTACCTGAGGCTTTCTTT. Translated: CASSRTGELPEAFF.

This clone appeared once. This chain uses TRBV5-6 with TRBJ2-7; tentative D call: TRBD2 (5 bases). Germline CDR1 and CDR2: SGHDT and YYEEEE. This CDR3 has 12 amino acids. Trimming removed 4 bases at V and 6 bases at J, with 11 bases between. The CDR3 sequence: CASSIGLAEQYF. CDR3 coding DNA: TGTGCCAGCAGCATTGGACTCGCCGAGCAGTACTTC. Based on the CDR3 plus reference TRBV5-6 and TRBJ2-7, the full variable domain is DAGVTQSPTHLIKTRGQQVTLRCSPKSGHDTVSWYQQALGQGPQFIFQYYEEEERQRGNFPDRFSGHQFPNYSSELNVNALLLGDSALYLCASSIGLAEQYFGPGTRLTVT.

In its sample, this clone was seen once. CDR3 protein: CASSSTRGGQFF. In nucleotides, the CDR3 is TGTGCCAGCAGCTCGACACGGGGAGGGCAGTTCTTC. The chain has TRBV6-1 and TRBJ2-1, with D tentatively TRBD2 (6 bases). Germline-derived CDR1 and CDR2 are MNHNS and SASEGT. The CDR3 runs 12 residues. Trimming removed 6 bases at V and 12 bases at J, with 15 bases between.

The chain's CDR3 is CASRERGGRYNEQFF. The CDR3 DNA reads TGTGCCAGCAGAGAGCGGGGGGGCCGATACAATGAGCAGTTCTTC. The rearrangement links TRBV6-1 to TRBJ2-1, with 10 bases identical to TRBD2. V was clipped by 6 bases and J by 4 bases; unmatched bases: 6. Germline V lookup: CDR1 MNHNS, CDR2 SASEGT. This CDR3 has 15 amino acids.